These 9 T cell receptor beta chains share one sample of origin, sequenced in a study of cytotoxic CD8 clonotypes in ibrutinib-treated CLL. Data came from immunoSEQ multiplex PCR; TCRdb stores just in-frame clones and leaves some out. Of roughly 250,000 clones listed, 70% are singletons. Sequencing used PBMCs, obtained after 24 months of ibrutinib treatment. The receptors stem from a human donor with chronic lymphocytic leukemia.

The chain joins TRBV7-9 to TRBJ1-3; unclear D gene. V was cut by 6 bases and J by 3 bases, with 15 bases left in between. The CDR3 length is 15 residues. CDR1 is SEHNR, CDR2 FQNEAQ, per germline (reference sequence). The CDR3 coding sequence is TGTGCCAGCAGGCCGGAAGGAGGCCATGGAAACACCATATATTTT. It encodes CASRPEGGHGNTIYF.

V usage is TRBV19 and J usage is TRBJ2-1; D unclear. With 3 bases removed from V and 3 bases from J, the gap between germline ends came to 9 bases. The CDR3 sequence is 14 residues long. Germline CDR1 reads LNHDA; CDR2 reads SQIVND (reference sequence). The DNA of the CDR3 is TGTGCCAGTAGTATTATGCTGTTCTACAATGAGCAGTTCTTC. It codes for CASSIMLFYNEQFF.

The rearrangement links TRBV29-1 to TRBJ2-3; D is possibly TRBD2 (6 bases). The V gene lost 6 bases and the J gene lost 2 bases, with 12 bases spanning the gap. Germline V gives CDR1 SQVTM, CDR2 ANQGSEA. This CDR3 is built from 13 residues. The CDR3 DNA follows: TGCAGCGTGCAGGGAGGAATCACAGATACGCAGTATTTT. Translating gives CSVQGGITDTQYF.

The sample holds one count of this clone. This chain uses TRBV20-1 with TRBJ2-3, with TRBD1 matching over 8 bases. Per the germline V gene, CDR1 is DFQATT and CDR2 is SNEGSKA (reference sequence). After removal of 3 bases from V and 10 bases from J, the junction contained 3 bases not matched to a gene. CDR3 length: 11 residues. Here the CDR3 DNA reads TGCAGTGCTAGGACAGGGGATCCGCAGTATTTT. Its protein product is CSARTGDPQYF.

The rearrangement links TRBV9 to TRBJ2-3; 11 bases agree with TRBD2. CDR1 and CDR2 from the germline V gene are SGDLS and YYNGEE. CDR3 length equals 17 residues. Trimming removed 2 bases from V and 0 bases from J; junction bases left unmatched: 5. CDR3 DNA: TGTGCCAGCAGCGTCGGACTAGCGGGTGCTAGCACAGATACGCAGTATTTT. Its protein product is CASSVGLAGASTDTQYF.

The chain employs TRBV6-5 and TRBJ2-5; D is unclear. The CDR3 loop spans 14 amino acids. Germline lookup yields CDR1 MNHEY and CDR2 SVGAGI. V lost 0 bases, J lost 5 bases, and 10 bases lay in between. DNA of the CDR3: TGTGCCAGCAGTTACTCAAGCCACTTGGAGACCCAGTACTTC. It specifies CASSYSSHLETQYF.

This chain links TRBV7-8 with TRBJ1-5, with 7 bases aligning to TRBD1. With 4 bases clipped from V and 13 bases from J, the junction kept 13 bases outside the gene matches. The CDR3 runs 14 residues. The germline gives CDR1 SGHVS, CDR2 FQNEAQ. Here the CDR3 reads CASSSGQARDHQHF. The DNA of the CDR3 is TGTGCCAGCAGCTCCGGACAGGCAAGGGATCATCAGCATTTT.

The CDR3 region has the DNA TGTGCCAGCAGCAAAGGGCGGGGCAGGGGAGGGTCCTACGAGCAGTACTTC. It translates to CASSKGRGRGGSYEQYF. The rearrangement uses TRBV21-1 and TRBJ2-7; TRBD2, the table's D call, lacks a check against the DNA. TRBV21-1 counts as a pseudogene. This CDR3 region has 17 residues.

The CDR3 region is CASSYSRITGELFF. CDR3 sequence (DNA): TGTGCCAGCAGTTATTCCCGAATCACCGGGGAGCTGTTTTTT. This chain joins TRBV6-5 and TRBJ2-2; D is undetermined. Trimming removed 3 bases at V and 4 bases at J, with 9 bases between. This CDR3 is 14 amino acids long. Germline CDR1 is MNHEY and CDR2 is SVGAGI.